The 23 T cell receptor beta chains reported below all come from one sample, sequenced in a study of shared clonotypes between healthy human individuals. TCRdb's table, derived via immunoSEQ multiplex PCR, lists solely in-frame clones and lacks some. The sample records 330,000 or so clones, roughly 70% being singletons. Sequencing input: memory CD4+ T cells sorted from blood. Indicated subset: CD45RA-negative fraction. The receptors were sampled from a young man in good health.

The chain recombines TRBV10-3 with TRBJ2-5; D call uncertain. Germline CDR1 reads ENHRY; CDR2 reads SYGVKD. This CDR3 has 11 amino acids. The germline V and J ends were trimmed by 4 bases and 11 bases, with 11 bases remaining between them. The CDR3 DNA reads TGTGCCATCAGTGTAGCCCAAGAGCAGTACTTC. This sequence encodes CAISVAQEQYF.

This chain links TRBV7-9 with TRBJ2-1; 11 nucleotides match TRBD2. Trimming removed 1 base from V and 8 bases from J; junction bases left unmatched: 13. The CDR3 loop spans 18 amino acids. Looked up from germline, CDR1 is SEHNR and CDR2 is FQNEAQ (reference sequence). The CDR3 DNA sequence: TGTGCCAGCAGCTTAGGGAAATTTAGCGGGAGGGCCTCGGATGAGCAGTTCTTC. Translation: CASSLGKFSGRASDEQFF. Full variable domain (remainder filled in from reference TRBV7-9 and TRBJ2-1): DTGVSQNPRHKITKRGQNVTFRCDPISEHNRLYWYRQTLGQGPEFLTYFQNEAQLEKSRLLSDRFSAERPKGSFSTLEIQRTEQGDSAMYLCASSLGKFSGRASDEQFFGPGTRLTVL.

This sequence joins TRBV28 and TRBJ2-2, with TRBD2 identical over 10 bases. This CDR3 contains 16 residues. Germline assignment: CDR1 MDHEN and CDR2 SYDVKM. V lost 4 bases to trimming and J lost 7 bases; unmatched junction nucleotides: 9. For the CDR3, the DNA is TGTGCCAGCAGTTCCTATAATCTAGCGGGAGACGGGGAGCTGTTTTTT. Translating gives CASSSYNLAGDGELFF.

The gene calls are TRBV9 and TRBJ1-5, with 7 bases fitting TRBD1. Losses at the gene ends were 4 bases for V and 3 bases for J; bases not matched to a gene: 7. The CDR3 has 15 amino acids. Germline CDR1 is SGDLS and CDR2 is YYNGEE. CDR3 nucleotides: TGTGCCAGCAGCAGGGGGGGACAGCTCAATCAGCCCCAGCATTTT. The encoded protein is CASSRGGQLNQPQHF.

The chain is built from TRBV6-1 and TRBJ1-5; perhaps TRBD1 as D (6 bases). The CDR3 has 15 amino acids. CDR1 is MNHNS, CDR2 SASEGT, per germline. Trimming pared 8 bases from V and 2 bases from J, leaving 16 bases between. The CDR3 DNA is TGTGCCAGCGGGGGGGCAAATACAGGCAATCAGCCCCAGCATTTT. It is translated as CASGGANTGNQPQHF.

This clone counts as medium-sized. The chain employs TRBV5-6 and TRBJ2-1; tentative D call: TRBD2 (5 bases). CDR3 size: 16 residues. Germline V gene data show CDR1 as SGHDT and CDR2 as YYEEEE. V shed 4 bases and J shed 9 bases, with 23 bases lying between them. The CDR3 nucleotides are TGTGCCAGCAGCCAATTCCGGGGAGAGCGAATGAGTGAGCAGTTCTTC. This gives the protein CASSQFRGERMSEQFF.

The rearrangement joins TRBV6-6 to TRBJ2-5; 7 bases align to TRBD2. J gave up 5 bases and V 4 bases, and 7 bases lay outside the gene matches. CDR3 size: 14 residues. From germline, CDR1 is MNHNY and CDR2 SVGAGI (reference sequence). The CDR3 reads CASSSGTNAETQYF. CDR3 sequence (DNA): TGTGCCAGCAGTTCCGGGACTAATGCGGAGACCCAGTACTTC.

As to this clone: In the same sample, other DNA sequences code for this CDR3. This chain links TRBV2 with TRBJ2-1, with D maybe TRBD2 (6 bases). The CDR3 is 16 residues long. Per the germline V gene, CDR1 is SNHLY and CDR2 is FYNNEI. Deletions cut 1 base from V and 3 bases from J, with 13 bases between. The CDR3 spells CASSEVRDSYYNEQFF. CDR3 coding DNA: TGTGCCAGCAGTGAAGTGAGGGACTCTTACTACAATGAGCAGTTCTTC.

The V gene is TRBV18, the J gene TRBJ1-6; 7 bases line up with TRBD1. After removal of 10 bases from V and 7 bases from J, the junction contained 16 bases not matched to a gene. CDR1 and CDR2 (germline): KGHSH, LQKENI. The CDR3 is 16 amino acids. The CDR3 is CANPLGLGQTNSPLHF. The DNA for the CDR3 is TGTGCCAATCCCTTGGGATTGGGACAGACAAATTCACCCCTCCACTTT.

In its sample, this clone was seen a few times. The rearrangement joins TRBV5-4 to TRBJ2-5; TRBD1 matches 7 bases. The CDR3 spans 16 residues. Germline lookup yields CDR1 SGHNT and CDR2 YYREEE (reference sequence). After removal of 4 bases from V and 2 bases from J, the junction contained 11 bases not matched to a gene. In DNA form, the CDR3 reads TGTGCCAGCAGCCCGAACCCCGGGACAGCTCAAGAGACCCAGTACTTC. Its protein product is CASSPNPGTAQETQYF.

The V call is TRBV10-2, the J call TRBJ2-1; D unresolved. V was clipped by 9 bases and J by 0 bases, with 15 bases between them. Looked up from germline, CDR1 is WSHSY and CDR2 is SAAADI. The CDR3 has 15 amino acids. CDR3 sequence reads: CASVPDGPSYNEQFF. For the CDR3, the DNA is TGCGCCAGTGTCCCAGACGGACCCTCCTACAATGAGCAGTTCTTC.

As DNA, the CDR3 is TGTGCCAGCAGCTTTGACGGGAGTGTAGGTAATGAGCAGTTCTTC. It specifies CASSFDGSVGNEQFF. The chain has TRBV5-4 and TRBJ2-1, with D maybe TRBD2 (6 bases). The germline gives CDR1 SGHNT, CDR2 YYREEE (reference sequence). The CDR3 totals 15 residues. Between the trimmed V and J ends, which lost 2 bases and 7 bases, there was a span of 16 bases.

The chain links TRBV21-1 to TRBJ2-1; the table's D gene call, TRBD2, was not cross checked with the DNA. TRBV21-1 counts as a pseudogene. The CDR3 is made up of 15 amino acids. Here the CDR3 DNA reads TGTGCCAGCAGCAACCAGGGTCTAGCGGGATCAGAGCAGTTCTTC. Its protein is CASSNQGLAGSEQFF.

The V and J genes are TRBV29-1 and TRBJ2-5; TRBD1 matches 8 bases. The J call is in doubt because the DNA end fits TRBJ2-7 better. Germline CDR1 reads SQVTM; CDR2 reads ANQGSEA. The CDR3 loop spans 12 amino acids. CDR3 in amino acids: CSVGQGAYEQYF. The DNA of the CDR3 is TGCAGCGTTGGGCAGGGGGCTTACGAGCAGTACTTC.

The rearrangement links TRBV18 to TRBJ2-2, with D possibly being TRBD1 (6 bases). There are 15 residues in the CDR3. Looked up from germline, CDR1 is KGHSH and CDR2 is LQKENI. V lost 1 base, J lost 0 bases, and 6 bases lay in between. CDR3 coding DNA: TGTGCCAGCTCACCACGGACAGCGAACACCGGGGAGCTGTTTTTT. It specifies CASSPRTANTGELFF.

The rearrangement joins TRBV9 to TRBJ2-4; D perhaps matches TRBD1 (6 bases). The CDR3 totals 13 residues. CDR1 and CDR2 (germline): SGDLS, YYNGEE. V lost 4 bases, J lost 11 bases, and 16 bases lay in between. As DNA, the CDR3 is TGTGCCAGCAGCACCCTTCAGGGGCAAGTTCAGTACTTC. Protein: CASSTLQGQVQYF.

This sequence joins TRBV2 and TRBJ2-3, with a tentative D call TRBD1 (5 bases). In germline, CDR1 is SNHLY, CDR2 FYNNEI. This CDR3 is 15 amino acids long. Trimming left V 2 bases short and J 1 base short, with 10 bases between. The CDR3 loop reads CASSESVGGTDTQYF. As DNA, the CDR3 is TGTGCCAGCAGTGAATCAGTAGGGGGCACAGATACGCAGTATTTT. The whole variable domain, filled in from reference TRBV2 and TRBJ2-3, reads EPEVTQTPSHQVTQMGQEVILRCVPISNHLYFYWYRQILGQKVEFLVSFYNNEISEKSEIFDDQFSVERPDGSNFTLKIRSTKLEDSAMYFCASSESVGGTDTQYFGPGTRLTVL.

The chain uses TRBV11-2 and TRBJ1-3; D is uncertain. This CDR3 is 15 amino acids long. Trimming stripped 7 bases from V and 0 bases from J, with 13 bases between. The germline V gene encodes CDR1 SGHAT and CDR2 FQNNGV. Here the CDR3 reads CASNDLKGSGNTIYF. CDR3 bases: TGTGCCAGCAACGACCTGAAGGGCTCTGGAAACACCATATATTTT.

The chain employs TRBV28 and TRBJ2-5; D call uncertain. CDR1 is MDHEN, CDR2 SYDVKM, per germline. V was cut by 5 bases and J by 1 base, with 5 bases left in between. The CDR3 consists of 12 residues. The CDR3, as DNA: TGTGCCAGCAGTGAGTTCCAAGAGACCCAGTACTTC. Translation gives CASSEFQETQYF.

The V gene is TRBV2, the J gene TRBJ1-2; D is perhaps TRBD1 (5 bases). The CDR3 loop spans 12 amino acids. V gave up 6 bases and J gave up 7 bases, with 12 bases separating them. The germline V gene has CDR1 SNHLY and CDR2 FYNNEI. The CDR3 DNA follows: TGTGCCAGCAGGGAATGGGGGTTTGGCTACACCTTC. The encoded protein is CASREWGFGYTF.

The V gene is TRBV7-9, the J gene TRBJ1-1; D unclear. Germline V gives CDR1 SEHNR, CDR2 FQNEAQ (reference sequence). Trimming took 4 bases from V and 4 from J, leaving 16 bases between them. The length of the CDR3 is 15 residues. Written as DNA, the CDR3 is TGTGCCAGCAGCTCGTCCGCCATTTTAGGCACTGAAGCTTTCTTT. Protein sequence: CASSSSAILGTEAFF. The variable domain in full, with the rest retrieved from reference TRBV7-9 and TRBJ1-1, is DTGVSQNPRHKITKRGQNVTFRCDPISEHNRLYWYRQTLGQGPEFLTYFQNEAQLEKSRLLSDRFSAERPKGSFSTLEIQRTEQGDSAMYLCASSSSAILGTEAFFGQGTRLTVV.

Written as DNA, the CDR3 is TGCGCCAGCAGCTTGGAGTCTGGAAACACCATATATTTT. This sequence encodes CASSLESGNTIYF. The rearrangement joins TRBV5-1 to TRBJ1-3; no definite D call. Trimming removed 0 bases at V and 1 base at J, with 2 bases between. CDR1 and CDR2 from the germline V gene are SGHRS and YFSETQ. This CDR3 region has 13 residues.

The J gene is TRBJ1-1, the V gene TRBV11-3; 9 nucleotides align to TRBD1. Per germline, CDR1 SGHNT and CDR2 YENEEA. This CDR3 region has 13 residues. V dropped 5 bases and J dropped 12; count of bases not matched to a gene: 10. CDR3 nucleotides: TGTGCCAGCAGCCCAACAGGGGGCGACTTTACTTTCTTT. Protein product: CASSPTGGDFTFF.